The rows below give T cell receptor beta chains drawn from one sample of a study of blood T cells in healthy people across ages. TCRdb reanalysed the 5' RACE reads using MiXCR and keeps one entry per CDR3 protein. The sample includes 700,000 or so distinct CDR3 sequences, 22% of them seen just once. Material: blood. These receptors came from a man between 65 and 85 years old in good health. Each CDR3 is given with its conserved first and last residue. Each record gives: J gene, V gene, clone size, D gene, CDR3 DNA, CDR3 protein. The D gene is left open where the match is weak. Clone size is stated in some rows and not others, as once, few, many or a class when expanded.

TRBJ1-5,TRBV6-1,.,TRBD1,TGTGCCAGCATCCCAGGGGGCGGCCAGCCCCAGCATTTT,CASIPGGGQPQHF
TRBJ1-4,TRBV5-1,.,.,TGCGCCAGCAGCTTGGGGGGCCGAAGGGGGAATGAAAAACTGTTTTTT,CASSLGGRRGNEKLFF
TRBJ2-3,TRBV7-3,few,TRBD2,TGTGCCAGCAGTTCTAGCGGGAAACTCGCAGATACGCAGTATTTT,CASSSSGKLADTQYF
TRBJ2-7,TRBV20-1,once,.,TGCAGTGCTGTAACCGCGACTAGCAGGGGCTACGAGCAATACTTC,CSAVTATSRGYEQYF
TRBJ2-1,TRBV7-9,.,.,TGTGCCAGCAGCTTAGTGTCCTTAGGGCACAATGGGCAGTTCTTC,CASSLVSLGHNGQFF
TRBJ1-5,TRBV5-1,many,.,TGCGCCAGCAGCTTGGCCGCGGGGAACAATCAGCCCCAGCATTTT,CASSLAAGNNQPQHF
TRBJ2-1,TRBV7-3,few,.,TGTGCCAGCAGTTCTGACACCTCCTACAATGAGCAGTTCTTC,CASSSDTSYNEQFF
TRBJ2-2,TRBV6-5,few,.,TGTGCCAGCAAGCGGACAGCGACGAACACCGGGGAGCTGTTTTTT,CASKRTATNTGELFF
TRBJ2-5,TRBV12-3/TRBV12-4,.,TRBD2,TGTGCCAGCAGTTCACACCTAACTAGCGGGGGGGAAGAGACCCAGTACTTC,CASSSHLTSGGEETQYF
TRBJ1-4,TRBV3-1,many,.,TGTGCCAGCAGTACCAGAACACGGAGGGATGAAAAACTGTTTTTT,CASSTRTRRDEKLFF
TRBJ2-1,TRBV19,.,.,TGTGCCAGTAGTATATTTGCTTCGAATGAGCAGTTCTTC,CASSIFASNEQFF
TRBJ2-3,TRBV6-5,few,.,TGTGCCAGCAGTTACTCTGGCGCCTTTGGAGATACGCAGTATTTT,CASSYSGAFGDTQYF
TRBJ2-3,TRBV12-3/TRBV12-4,.,.,TGTGCCAGCACCCCTAGGGCGAGCACAGATACGCAGTATTTT,CASTPRASTDTQYF
TRBJ1-6,TRBV7-2,few,.,TGTGCCAGCAGCGTACAAAGCTCCTATAATTCACCCCTCCACTTT,CASSVQSSYNSPLHF
TRBJ2-1,TRBV10-3,.,TRBD2,TGTGCCATCAGGTTAGCGGGCACAAACAATGAGCAGTTCTTC,CAIRLAGTNNEQFF
TRBJ2-7,TRBV5-1,.,TRBD1,TGCGCCAGCAGCAGGGGGCCGGAGTGGAACGAGCAGTACTTC,CASSRGPEWNEQYF
TRBJ2-3,TRBV5-1,few,.,TGCGCCAGCAGCCCGGAGGCCTCCACAGATACGCAGTATTTT,CASSPEASTDTQYF
TRBJ2-2,TRBV29-1,.,.,TGCAGCGTTGTACATAGGGATACCGGGGAGCTGTTTTTT,CSVVHRDTGELFF
TRBJ2-7,TRBV10-3,few,TRBD1,TGTGCCATCAGTGACCCCGGACAGGAAGCCTACGAGCAGTACTTC,CAISDPGQEAYEQYF
TRBJ2-5,TRBV6-2/TRBV6-3,many,.,TGTGCCAGCATCCCGCCCCGGGGCGGCCAAGAGACCCAGTACTTC,CASIPPRGGQETQYF
TRBJ2-7,TRBV5-1,.,.,TGCGCCAGCAGCCCGACAGTCATATACGAGCAGTACTTC,CASSPTVIYEQYF
TRBJ2-5,TRBV6-5,few,TRBD1,TGTGCCAGCAGATTCGCAGGACAGGGGAATTTCGAGACCCAGTACTTC,CASRFAGQGNFETQYF
TRBJ2-3,TRBV5-1,.,.,TGCGCCAGCACCTCCGGCCCAACCACAGATACGCAGTATTTT,CASTSGPTTDTQYF
TRBJ2-7,TRBV12-3/TRBV12-4,.,.,TGTGCCAGCAGCCCCGACAGCATTGCGGGGCAGTACTTC,CASSPDSIAGQYF
TRBJ2-1,TRBV20-1,few,.,TGCAGTGCTAGACGTCCGGCTAGTGGGGACAATGAGCAGTTCTTC,CSARRPASGDNEQFF
TRBJ2-1,TRBV11-2,.,.,TGTGCCAGCAGCTTCGGTTTTCAGGGGAGCAATGAGCAGTTCTTC,CASSFGFQGSNEQFF
TRBJ2-7,TRBV3-1,many,.,TGTGCCAGCAGCCCATACTGGACTGGCTCCTACGAGCAGTACTTC,CASSPYWTGSYEQYF
TRBJ1-1,TRBV20-1,.,.,TGCAGTGCTAGATCGAGGGTTGGAGCTTTCTTT,CSARSRVGAFF
TRBJ2-4,TRBV20-1,.,.,TGCAGTGCTAACCCAGTGAGGGGCAACATTCAGTACTTC,CSANPVRGNIQYF
TRBJ1-2,TRBV3-1,.,.,TGTGCCAGCAGCCCCGCGACAAGCTATGGCTACACCTTC,CASSPATSYGYTF
TRBJ2-1,TRBV6-1,.,TRBD2,TGTGCCACCATGCTGGGGGGGACCTACAATGAGCAGTTCTTC,CATMLGGTYNEQFF
TRBJ2-4,TRBV6-8,few,.,TGTGCCAAGGCCTCCATAGCCAAAAACATTCAGTACTTC,CAKASIAKNIQYF
TRBJ2-2,TRBV12-3/TRBV12-4,.,TRBD2,TGTGCCAGCAGTTGGACTAGCGGGATTGCCGGGGAGCTGTTTTTT,CASSWTSGIAGELFF
TRBJ2-4,TRBV5-1,few,TRBD2,TGCGCCAGCAGCCTCGAGAGCGGGAGGAGTGGCAAAAACATTCAGTACTTC,CASSLESGRSGKNIQYF
TRBJ1-2,TRBV7-9,few,TRBD1,TGTGCCAGCAGCTTAGTCTCCCCACTCCAGGGGGCGCATGGCTACACCTTC,CASSLVSPLQGAHGYTF
TRBJ1-2,TRBV6-5,.,TRBD1,TGTGCCAGCAGTTCCAGGGGGACAGCTTTCTATGGCTACACCTTC,CASSSRGTAFYGYTF
TRBJ2-1,TRBV7-2,many,TRBD2,TGTGCCAGCAGCTTAGGTCGGACTAGCGGGAGAGGAGAGCAGTTCTTC,CASSLGRTSGRGEQFF
TRBJ1-6,TRBV4-1,few,.,TGCGCCAGCAGCCAAGGAGGGATAAGTTCACCCCTCCACTTT,CASSQGGISSPLHF